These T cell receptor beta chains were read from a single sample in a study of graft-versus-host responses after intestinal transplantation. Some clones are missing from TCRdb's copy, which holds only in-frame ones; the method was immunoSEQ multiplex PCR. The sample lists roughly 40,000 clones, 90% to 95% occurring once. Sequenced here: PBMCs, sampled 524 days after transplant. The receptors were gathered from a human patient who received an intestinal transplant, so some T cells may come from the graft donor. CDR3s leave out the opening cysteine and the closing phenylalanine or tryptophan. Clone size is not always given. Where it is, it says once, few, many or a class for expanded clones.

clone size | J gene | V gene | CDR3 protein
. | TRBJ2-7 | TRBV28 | ASSPRDRGREQY
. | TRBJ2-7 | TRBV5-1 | ASSLSASYEQY
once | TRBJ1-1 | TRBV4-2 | ASSHRQGNTEAF
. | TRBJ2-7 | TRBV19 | ASSGTSPSYEQY
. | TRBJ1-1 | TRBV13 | ASSPGTFLAEAF
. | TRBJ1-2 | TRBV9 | ASSVRAESNYGYT
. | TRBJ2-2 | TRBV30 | AWSRNTGELF
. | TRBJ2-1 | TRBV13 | ASSPPSAHEQF
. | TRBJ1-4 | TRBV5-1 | ASSLGGRNEKLF
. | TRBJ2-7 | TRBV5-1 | ASSDERGAYEQH
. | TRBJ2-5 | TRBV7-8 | ASSPVQGTETQY
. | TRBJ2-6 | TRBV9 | ASSGLAGSGANVLT